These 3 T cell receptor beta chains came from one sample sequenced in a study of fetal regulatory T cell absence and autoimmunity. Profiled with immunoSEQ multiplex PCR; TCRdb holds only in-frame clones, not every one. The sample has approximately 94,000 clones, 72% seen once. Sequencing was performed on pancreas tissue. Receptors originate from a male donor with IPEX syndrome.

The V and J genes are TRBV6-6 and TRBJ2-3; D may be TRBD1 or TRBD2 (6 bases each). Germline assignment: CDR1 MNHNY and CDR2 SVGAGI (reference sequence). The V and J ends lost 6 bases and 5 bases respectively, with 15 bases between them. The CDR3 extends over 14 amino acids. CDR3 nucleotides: TGTGCCAGCAGCAAAGACAGGAGGGGAGATACGCAGTATTTT. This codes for CASSKDRRGDTQYF.

DNA of the CDR3: TGTGCCAGCAGTCTTTTTGAGAATGAGCAGTTCTTC. It yields the protein CASSLFENEQFF. This sequence joins TRBV25-1 and TRBJ2-1, with no clear D. The CDR3 is made up of 12 amino acids. The ends were cut back, 5 bases at V and 7 bases at J, with 9 bases in the middle. Germline V gene lookup returns CDR1 MGHDK and CDR2 SYGVNS.

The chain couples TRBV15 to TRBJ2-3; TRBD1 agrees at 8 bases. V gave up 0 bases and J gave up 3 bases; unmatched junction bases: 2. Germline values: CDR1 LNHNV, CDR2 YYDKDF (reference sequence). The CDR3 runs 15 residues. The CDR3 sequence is CATSRDRGLTDTQYF. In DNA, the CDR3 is TGTGCCACCAGCAGAGACAGGGGGCTAACAGATACGCAGTATTTT.